The present entry profiles one T cell receptor (beta chain) with its context. Its antigen is still unknown. This record comes from a study of cytomegalovirus exposure and HLA in healthy donors. Primers for the PCR totalled 60 Vbeta and 13 Jbeta. The table came from immunoSEQ multiplex PCR; TCRdb's copy has only in-frame clones and leaves some out. The profile covers 90,000 to 95,000 clones, with 81% appearing a single time and approximately 1.3% taken by the ten largest. The V gene lost 7 bases and the J gene lost 1 base, with 13 bases spanning the gap. Germline V gene sequence: CDR1 SNHLY, CDR2 FYNNEI. The CDR3 spans 14 residues. Broader study findings: According to an earlier analysis, most TCR beta V segments yielded productive rearrangements about 90% or about 30% of the time. Association of 16,951 TCR beta sequences with HLA alleles was found at 0.05 false discovery rate in a later analysis.

Sequenced material: PBMCs. This chain links TRBV2 with TRBJ2-5; D not resolved. The TCR originated in a girl aged 2 to 10 in good health and CMV-seropositive. The CDR3 DNA sequence: TGTGCCAGCAACCAGCAGGCGTTCCAAGAGACCCAGTACTTC. Translated: CASNQQAFQETQYF.